A single sample is the source of the 15 T cell receptor beta chains below, sequenced in a study of vaccination and CD4 T cells after COVID-19. Treatment specified: 10-day PBMC culture with coronavirus spike peptide pools or control peptides (ViraFEST assay). Cultured CD4+ T cell DNA was sequenced using the Oncomine TCR Beta short-read assay. TCRdb processed the PCR reads anew with MiXCR; each CDR3 protein has one entry. The sample consists of 8,500 to 11,000 distinct CDR3 sequences, around 64% of them appearing once. The antigens of these receptors remain unknown. The specimen sequenced was CD4+ T cells from blood, cultured in vitro. These receptors came from a human donor who had recovered from COVID-19.

The gene calls are TRBV20-1 and TRBJ2-7; 7 bases line up with TRBD2. With 0 bases clipped from V and 2 bases from J, the junction kept 4 bases outside the gene matches. This CDR3 is built from 14 residues. Germline-derived CDR1 and CDR2 are DFQATT and SNEGSKA (reference sequence). The CDR3 is CSARDTTSTYEQYF. CDR3 bases: TGCAGTGCTAGAGATACGACTAGCACCTACGAGCAGTACTTC.

The genes are TRBV6-1 and TRBJ2-7; D gene ambiguous. This CDR3 comprises 13 residues. V gave up 5 bases and J gave up 2 bases, with 10 bases separating them. The germline V gene encodes CDR1 MNHNS and CDR2 SASEGT. The CDR3 nucleotides read TGTGCCAGCAGTCTCGGGCCTACCTACGAGCAGTACTTC. It translates to CASSLGPTYEQYF.

The chain uses TRBV6-5 and TRBJ1-6, with D unresolved. The V end lost 6 bases, the J end lost 6 bases, and 12 bases lay between the germline ends. The CDR3 has 14 amino acids. Germline lookup yields CDR1 MNHEY and CDR2 SVGAGI. The CDR3 nucleotides read TGTGCCAGCAGCTACCAGGACGCTAATTCACCCCTCCACTTT. Protein: CASSYQDANSPLHF.

This chain joins TRBV28 and TRBJ1-6; perhaps TRBD1 as D (5 bases). This CDR3 is 15 amino acids long. V was pared by 7 bases and J by 7 bases, with 17 bases between. Germline V CDR1 and CDR2: MDHEN, SYDVKM. The CDR3 DNA is TGTGCCAGCACCCGACCCGGGGGTGGAAATTCACCCCTCCACTTT. It codes for CASTRPGGGNSPLHF.

This chain uses TRBV20-1 with TRBJ1-6, with a tentative D call TRBD1 (5 bases). Trimming cost V 6 bases and J 9 bases, with 18 bases left between them. Per the germline V gene, CDR1 is DFQATT and CDR2 is SNEGSKA (reference sequence). The CDR3 has 14 amino acids. The CDR3 region is CSATTTGGTSPLHF. DNA of the CDR3: TGCAGTGCGACGACCACGGGGGGGACTTCACCCCTCCACTTT.

The chain has TRBV7-9 and TRBJ2-5; D is perhaps TRBD2 (5 bases). The germline V and J ends were trimmed by 6 bases and 0 bases, with 8 bases remaining between them. The CDR3 has 13 residues. Germline assignment: CDR1 SEHNR and CDR2 FQNEAQ (reference sequence). Here the CDR3 reads CASRRRDQETQYF. CDR3 sequence (DNA): TGTGCCAGCAGACGGCGGGACCAAGAGACCCAGTACTTC.

The rearrangement joins TRBV7-3 to TRBJ1-2; TRBD1 is a possible D gene (6 bases). In germline, CDR1 is SGHTA, CDR2 FQGTGA. This CDR3 spans 15 amino acids. V dropped 5 bases and J dropped 8 bases, with 21 bases sitting between them. CDR3 sequence reads: CASSPGGGETRGYTF. CDR3 in DNA: TGTGCCAGCAGCCCCGGAGGGGGGGAGACGCGCGGCTACACCTTC.

The chain combines TRBV5-6 with TRBJ1-4, with a weak D call TRBD1 (6 bases). Trimming cost V 3 bases and J 0 bases, with 12 bases left between them. Germline loops: CDR1 SGHDT, CDR2 YYEEEE. The CDR3 spans 16 residues. The DNA of the CDR3 is TGTGCCAGCAGCTCCAGGACAGACGCAACTAATGAAAAACTGTTTTTT. Amino acids: CASSSRTDATNEKLFF.

This clonotype has only one observation. This chain uses TRBV7-2 with TRBJ2-3; 10 nucleotides match TRBD2. Germline values: CDR1 SGHTA, CDR2 FQGNSA. This CDR3 contains 18 residues. J was trimmed by 2 bases and V by 5 bases; bases with no gene match: 13. The CDR3 nucleotides are TGTGCCAGCAGCCCGGGGGTCCTAGCGGGGGTCTTCACAGATACGCAGTATTTT. Amino acids: CASSPGVLAGVFTDTQYF.

This sequence joins TRBV30 and TRBJ1-5; D not resolved. Germline values: CDR1 GTSNPN, CDR2 SVGIG (reference sequence). V was pared by 0 bases and J by 7 bases, with 10 bases between. CDR3 length equals 13 residues. The CDR3 DNA follows: TGTGCCTGGAGTGTAGGTGTGAACCAGCCCCAGCATTTT. This gives the protein CAWSVGVNQPQHF. Supplemented by reference TRBV30 and TRBJ1-5, the full variable domain reads SQTIHQWPATLVQPVGSPLSLECTVEGTSNPNLYWYRQAAGRGLQLLFYSVGIGQISSEVPQNLSASRPQDRQFILSSKKLLLSDSGFYLCAWSVGVNQPQHFGDGTRLSIL.

The sample holds a few counts of this clonotype. The V gene is TRBV20-1, the J gene TRBJ1-5; D is perhaps TRBD1 (5 bases). With 6 bases removed from V and 5 bases from J, the gap between germline ends came to 17 bases. Germline CDR1 and CDR2: DFQATT and SNEGSKA (reference sequence). This CDR3 has 14 residues. The CDR3 loop reads CSASIGTDHQPQHF. The CDR3 region has the DNA TGCAGTGCCTCTATAGGGACCGACCATCAGCCCCAGCATTTT.

There are a few counts of this clonotype. The chain has TRBV20-1 and TRBJ1-5; possible D gene TRBD1, 6 bases. The germline V gene encodes CDR1 DFQATT and CDR2 SNEGSKA (reference sequence). The CDR3 is 15 residues long. V dropped 1 base and J dropped 4 bases, with 14 bases sitting between them. CDR3 sequence: CSARVAGGRNQPQHF. The CDR3 nucleotides are TGCAGTGCTAGAGTGGCGGGGGGGCGAAATCAGCCCCAGCATTTT.

The chain has TRBV20-1 and TRBJ2-2; D is ambiguous. Deletions cut 0 bases from V and 5 bases from J, with 7 bases between. Germline assignment: CDR1 DFQATT and CDR2 SNEGSKA (reference sequence). This CDR3 has 13 amino acids. CDR3 amino acids: CSARDPLTGELFF. Written as DNA, the CDR3 is TGCAGTGCTAGAGATCCGTTAACCGGGGAGCTGTTTTTT.

The V gene is TRBV5-4, the J gene TRBJ2-7; tentative D call: TRBD2 (5 bases). Germline values: CDR1 SGHNT, CDR2 YYREEE (reference sequence). CDR3 size: 14 residues. Trimming pared 4 bases from V and 2 bases from J, leaving 13 bases between. In DNA form, the CDR3 reads TGTGCCAGCAGCCTCCGGGATGGGCCCTACGAGCAGTACTTC. Its translation: CASSLRDGPYEQYF.

This clonotype was found a few times. This sequence joins TRBV7-3 and TRBJ2-2, with 11 positions matching TRBD1. Germline V gene data show CDR1 as SGHTA and CDR2 as FQGTGA. The CDR3 sequence is 17 residues long. The trim removed 5 bases at V and 7 bases at J, leaving 12 bases unmatched. CDR3 DNA sequence: TGTGCCAGCAGCCCTACCGGGACAGGGGGTATTAGCGGGGAGCTGTTTTTT. Translated: CASSPTGTGGISGELFF.